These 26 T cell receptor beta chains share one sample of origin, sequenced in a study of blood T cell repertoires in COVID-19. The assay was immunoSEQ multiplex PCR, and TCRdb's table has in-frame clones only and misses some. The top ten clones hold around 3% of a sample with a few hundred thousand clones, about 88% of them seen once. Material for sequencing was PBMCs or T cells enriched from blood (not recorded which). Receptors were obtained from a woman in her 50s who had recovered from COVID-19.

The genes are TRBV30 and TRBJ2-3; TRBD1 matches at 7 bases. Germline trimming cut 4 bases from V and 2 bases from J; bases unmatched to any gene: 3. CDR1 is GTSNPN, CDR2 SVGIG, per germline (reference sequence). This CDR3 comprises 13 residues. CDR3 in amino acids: CAWIRGNTDTQYF. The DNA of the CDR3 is TGTGCCTGGATCAGGGGGAACACAGATACGCAGTATTTT.

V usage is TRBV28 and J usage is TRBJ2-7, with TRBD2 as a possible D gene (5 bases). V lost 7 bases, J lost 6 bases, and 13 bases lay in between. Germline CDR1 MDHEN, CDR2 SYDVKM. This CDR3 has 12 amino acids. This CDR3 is CASKRGKGEQYF. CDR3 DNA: TGTGCCAGCAAAAGAGGGAAGGGCGAGCAGTACTTC.

The CDR3: CASSPRGGASNQPQHF. CDR3 in DNA: TGTGCCAGCAGTCCCCGGGGGGGGGCCAGCAATCAGCCCCAGCATTTT. V usage is TRBV27 and J usage is TRBJ1-5; maybe TRBD1 (6 bases). The ends were cut back, 5 bases at V and 1 base at J, with 15 bases in the middle. CDR3 length: 16 amino acids. The germline V gene encodes CDR1 MNHEY and CDR2 SMNVEV (reference sequence).

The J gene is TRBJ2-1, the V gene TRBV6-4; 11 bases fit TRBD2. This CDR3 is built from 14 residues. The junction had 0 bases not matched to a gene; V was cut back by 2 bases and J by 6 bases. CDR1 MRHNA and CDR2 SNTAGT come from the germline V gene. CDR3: CASSDGTSGNEQFF. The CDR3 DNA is TGTGCCAGCAGTGACGGGACTAGCGGCAATGAGCAGTTCTTC.

CDR3 in amino acids: CASSRQGYNSPLHF. In nucleotides, the CDR3 is TGTGCCAGTAGCAGACAGGGTTATAATTCACCCCTCCACTTT. The chain recombines TRBV19 with TRBJ1-6; 7 bases align to TRBD1. V lost 6 bases to trimming and J lost 4 bases; unmatched junction nucleotides: 3. CDR1 is LNHDA, CDR2 SQIVND, per germline (reference sequence). This CDR3 has 14 residues.

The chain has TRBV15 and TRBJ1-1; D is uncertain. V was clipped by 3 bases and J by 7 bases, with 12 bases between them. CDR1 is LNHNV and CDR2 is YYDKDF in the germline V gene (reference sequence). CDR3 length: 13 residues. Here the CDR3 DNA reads TGTGCCACCAGCAGCTGGGGAGGTGATGAAGCTTTCTTT. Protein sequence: CATSSWGGDEAFF.

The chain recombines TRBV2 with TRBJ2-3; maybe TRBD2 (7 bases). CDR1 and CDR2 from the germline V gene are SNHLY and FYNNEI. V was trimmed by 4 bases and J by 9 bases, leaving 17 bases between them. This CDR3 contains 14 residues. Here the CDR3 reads CASSGGGGLGTQYF. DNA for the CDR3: TGTGCCAGCAGTGGGGGGGGCGGACTAGGAACGCAGTATTTT.

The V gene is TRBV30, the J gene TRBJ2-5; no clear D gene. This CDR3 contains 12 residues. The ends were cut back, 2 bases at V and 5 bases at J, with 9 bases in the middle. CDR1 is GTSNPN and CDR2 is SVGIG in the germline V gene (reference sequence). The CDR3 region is CAWSPIAETQYF. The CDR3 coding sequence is TGTGCCTGGAGTCCTATCGCGGAGACCCAGTACTTC.

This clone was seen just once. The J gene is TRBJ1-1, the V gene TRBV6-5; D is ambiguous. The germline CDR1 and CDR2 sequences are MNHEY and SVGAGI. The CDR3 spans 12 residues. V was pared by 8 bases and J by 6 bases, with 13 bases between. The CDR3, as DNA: TGTGCCAGCTTTGGGAGTAAACCTGAAGCTTTCTTT. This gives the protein CASFGSKPEAFF.

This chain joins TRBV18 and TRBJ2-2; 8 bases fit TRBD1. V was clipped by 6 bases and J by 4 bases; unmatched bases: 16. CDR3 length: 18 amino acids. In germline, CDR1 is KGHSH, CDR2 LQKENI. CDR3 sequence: CASSNLRPGGAGTGELFF. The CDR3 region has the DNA TGTGCCAGCTCTAACTTGCGGCCAGGGGGCGCGGGCACCGGGGAGCTGTTTTTT. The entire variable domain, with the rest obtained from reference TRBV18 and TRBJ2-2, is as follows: NAGVMQNPRHLVRRRGQEARLRCSPMKGHSHVYWYRQLPEEGLKFMVYLQKENIIDESGMPKERFSAEFPKEGPSILRIQQVVRGDSAAYFCASSNLRPGGAGTGELFFGEGSRLTVL.

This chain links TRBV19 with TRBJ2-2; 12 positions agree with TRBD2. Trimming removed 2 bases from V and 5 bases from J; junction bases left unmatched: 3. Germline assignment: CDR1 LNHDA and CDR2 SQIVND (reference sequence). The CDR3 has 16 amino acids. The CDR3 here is CASSILAGGGTGELFF. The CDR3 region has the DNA TGTGCCAGTAGTATACTAGCGGGAGGGGGGACCGGGGAGCTGTTTTTT.

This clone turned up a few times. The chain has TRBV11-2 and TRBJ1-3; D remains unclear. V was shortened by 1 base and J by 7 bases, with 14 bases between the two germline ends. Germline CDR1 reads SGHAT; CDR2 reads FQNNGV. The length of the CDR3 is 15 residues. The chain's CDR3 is CASSLGGSFGNTIYF. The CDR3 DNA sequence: TGTGCCAGCAGCTTAGGAGGGTCCTTCGGGAACACCATATATTTT.

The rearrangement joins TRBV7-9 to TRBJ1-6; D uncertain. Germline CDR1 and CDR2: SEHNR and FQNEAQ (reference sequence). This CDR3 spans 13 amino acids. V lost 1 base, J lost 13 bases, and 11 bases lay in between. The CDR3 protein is CASSLEHPRPLHF. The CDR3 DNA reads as TGTGCCAGCAGCTTAGAACACCCCAGGCCCCTCCACTTT.

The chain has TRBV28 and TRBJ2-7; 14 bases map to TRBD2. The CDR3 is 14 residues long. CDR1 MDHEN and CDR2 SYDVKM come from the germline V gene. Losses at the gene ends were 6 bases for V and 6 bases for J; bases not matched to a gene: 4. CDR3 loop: CASRAGLAGVEQYF. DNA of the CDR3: TGTGCCAGCAGGGCGGGACTAGCGGGAGTCGAGCAGTACTTC.

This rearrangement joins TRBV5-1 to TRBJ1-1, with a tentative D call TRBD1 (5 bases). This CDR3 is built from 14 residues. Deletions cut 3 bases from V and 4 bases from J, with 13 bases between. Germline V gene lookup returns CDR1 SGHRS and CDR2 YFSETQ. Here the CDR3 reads CASSSQGIATEAFF. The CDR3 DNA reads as TGCGCCAGCAGCTCGCAGGGTATTGCCACTGAAGCTTTCTTT.

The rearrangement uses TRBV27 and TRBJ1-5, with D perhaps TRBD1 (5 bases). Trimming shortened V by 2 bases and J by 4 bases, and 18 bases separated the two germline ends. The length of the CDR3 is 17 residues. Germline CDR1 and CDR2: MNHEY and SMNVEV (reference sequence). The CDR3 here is CASSLKGQKWENQPQHF. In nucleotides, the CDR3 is TGTGCCAGCAGTTTAAAGGGGCAAAAATGGGAAAATCAGCCCCAGCATTTT.

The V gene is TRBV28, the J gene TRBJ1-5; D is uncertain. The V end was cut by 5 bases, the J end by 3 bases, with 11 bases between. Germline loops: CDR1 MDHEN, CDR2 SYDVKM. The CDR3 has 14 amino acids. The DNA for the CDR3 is TGTGCCAGCAGTCCCCACAGTTACAATCAGCCCCAGCATTTT. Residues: CASSPHSYNQPQHF.

The CDR3 reads CASSLRPKTEAFF. CDR3 sequence (DNA): TGTGCCAGCAGCTTAAGGCCGAAGACTGAAGCTTTCTTT. This chain uses TRBV7-3 with TRBJ1-1; no clear D. From germline, CDR1 is SGHTA and CDR2 FQGTGA. CDR3 length equals 13 residues. Trimming cost V 1 base and J 5 bases, with 8 bases left between them.

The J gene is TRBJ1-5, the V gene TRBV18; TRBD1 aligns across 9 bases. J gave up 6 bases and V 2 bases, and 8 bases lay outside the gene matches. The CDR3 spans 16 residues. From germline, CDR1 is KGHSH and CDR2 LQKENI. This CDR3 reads CASSPGQQGAGQPQHF. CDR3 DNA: TGTGCCAGCTCACCAGGGCAACAGGGGGCAGGTCAGCCCCAGCATTTT.

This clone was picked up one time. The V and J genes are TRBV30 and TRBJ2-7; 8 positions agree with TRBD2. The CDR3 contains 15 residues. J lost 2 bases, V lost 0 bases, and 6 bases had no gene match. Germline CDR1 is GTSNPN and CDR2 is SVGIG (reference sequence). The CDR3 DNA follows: TGTGCCTGGAGTGTACTCACTAGCGGCCCCTACGAGCAGTACTTC. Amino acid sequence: CAWSVLTSGPYEQYF.

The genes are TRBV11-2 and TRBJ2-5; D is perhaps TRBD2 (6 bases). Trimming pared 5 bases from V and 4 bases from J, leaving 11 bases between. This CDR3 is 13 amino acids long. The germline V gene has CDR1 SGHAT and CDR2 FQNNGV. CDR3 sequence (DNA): TGTGCCAGCAGCGGAGGGCCCCGAGAGACCCAGTACTTC. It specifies CASSGGPRETQYF.

This CDR3 reads CASSPGTGYPPLHF. CDR3 in DNA: TGTGCCAGCAGTCCAGGGACAGGGTATCCACCCCTCCACTTT. The chain employs TRBV28 and TRBJ1-6; 9 bases match TRBD1. Germline V gene lookup returns CDR1 MDHEN and CDR2 SYDVKM. The CDR3 consists of 14 residues. Trimming took 5 bases from V and 11 from J; bases not matched to a gene: 7.

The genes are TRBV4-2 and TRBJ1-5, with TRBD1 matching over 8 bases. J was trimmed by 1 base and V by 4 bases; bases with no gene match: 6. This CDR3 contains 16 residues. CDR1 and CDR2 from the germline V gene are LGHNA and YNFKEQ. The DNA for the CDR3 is TGTGCCAGCAGCCCACAAGACAGGGGCAGCAATCAGCCCCAGCATTTT. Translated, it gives CASSPQDRGSNQPQHF.

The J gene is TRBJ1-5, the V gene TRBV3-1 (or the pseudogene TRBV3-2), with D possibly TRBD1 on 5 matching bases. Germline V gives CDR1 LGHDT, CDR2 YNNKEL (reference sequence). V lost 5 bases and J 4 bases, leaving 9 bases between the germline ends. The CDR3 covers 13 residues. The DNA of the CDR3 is TGTGCCAGCAGCTACCAGGGAAATCAGCCCCAGCATTTT. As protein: CASSYQGNQPQHF.

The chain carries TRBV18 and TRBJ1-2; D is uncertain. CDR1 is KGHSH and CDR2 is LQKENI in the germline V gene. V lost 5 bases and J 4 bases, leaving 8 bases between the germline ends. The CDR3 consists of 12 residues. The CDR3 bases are TGTGCCAGCTCAGGCCCAAGCTATGGCTACACCTTC. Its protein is CASSGPSYGYTF.

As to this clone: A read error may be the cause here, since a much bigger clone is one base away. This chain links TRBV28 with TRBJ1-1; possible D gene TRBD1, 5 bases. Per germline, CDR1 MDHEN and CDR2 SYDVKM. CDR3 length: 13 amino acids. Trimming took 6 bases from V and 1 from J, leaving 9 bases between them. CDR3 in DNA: TGTGCCAGCAGCCGGGGGGGGAACACTGAAGCTTTCTTT. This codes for CASSRGGNTEAFF.